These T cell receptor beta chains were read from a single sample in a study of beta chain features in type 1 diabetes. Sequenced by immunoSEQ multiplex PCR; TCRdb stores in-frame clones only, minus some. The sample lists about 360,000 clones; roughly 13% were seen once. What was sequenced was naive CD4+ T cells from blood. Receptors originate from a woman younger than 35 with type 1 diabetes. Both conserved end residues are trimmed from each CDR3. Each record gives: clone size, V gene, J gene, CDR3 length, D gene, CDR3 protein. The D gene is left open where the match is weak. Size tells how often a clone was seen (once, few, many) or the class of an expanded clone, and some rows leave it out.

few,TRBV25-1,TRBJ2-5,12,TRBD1,ASSNRDRGETQY
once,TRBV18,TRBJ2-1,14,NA,ASSSNGFSGANEQF
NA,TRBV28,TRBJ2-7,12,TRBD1,ASSLKGASYEQY
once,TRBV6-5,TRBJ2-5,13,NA,ASRQQGAYQETQY
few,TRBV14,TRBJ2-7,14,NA,ASSLLTRSNSYEQY
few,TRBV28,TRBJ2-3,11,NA,ASSSRDSYTQY
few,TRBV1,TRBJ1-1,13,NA,TSSQRRGPGTEAF
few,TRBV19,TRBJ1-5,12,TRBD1,ASSNRGGNQPQH
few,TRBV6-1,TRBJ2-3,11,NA,ATLADSTDTQY
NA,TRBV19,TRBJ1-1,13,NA,ASRGYVTAQGEAF
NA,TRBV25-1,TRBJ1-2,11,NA,ASSEGQGGGYT
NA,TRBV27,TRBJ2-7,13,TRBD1,ASNPGDRNPHEQY
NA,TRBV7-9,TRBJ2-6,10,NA,ASSPRANVLT
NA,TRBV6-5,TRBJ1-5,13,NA,ASSPHGGGGQPQH
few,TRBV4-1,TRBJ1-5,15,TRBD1,ASSQGWLRDRHQPQH
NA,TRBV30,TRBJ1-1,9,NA,AWSGQAEAF
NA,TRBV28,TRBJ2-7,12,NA,ASIPAPGPYEQY
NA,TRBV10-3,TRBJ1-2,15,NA,AISESTRRALGYGYT
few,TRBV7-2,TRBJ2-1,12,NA,ASSLGATYNEQF
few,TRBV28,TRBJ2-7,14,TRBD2,ASTGTQTSLPYEQY
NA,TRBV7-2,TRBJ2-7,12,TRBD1,ASSYLLDRAEQY
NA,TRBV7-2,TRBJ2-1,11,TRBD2,ASRRTSGRKPL
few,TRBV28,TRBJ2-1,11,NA,ASRLLAQGGQF
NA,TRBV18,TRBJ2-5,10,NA,ASSRDQETQY
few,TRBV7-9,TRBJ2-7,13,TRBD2,ASSSLAGASYEQY
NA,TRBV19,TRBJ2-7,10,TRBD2,ASGRGSYEQY
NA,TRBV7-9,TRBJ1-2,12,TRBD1,ASSLFDGTAGYT
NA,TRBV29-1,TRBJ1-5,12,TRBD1,SVGGQGAGQPQH
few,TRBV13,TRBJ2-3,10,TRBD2,ASGAGGDTQY
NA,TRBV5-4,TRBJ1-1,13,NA,ASSLATGMNTEAF
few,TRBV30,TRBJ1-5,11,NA,AWSVRGDQPQH
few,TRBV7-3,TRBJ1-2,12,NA,ASSLAHTNYGYT
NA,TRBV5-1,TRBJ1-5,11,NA,ASSPVSGQPQH
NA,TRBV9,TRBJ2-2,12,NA,ASSVDYGAGELF
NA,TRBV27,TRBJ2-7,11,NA,ASSFRESYEQY
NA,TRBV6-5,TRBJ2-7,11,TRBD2,ASTFGLEGWQY
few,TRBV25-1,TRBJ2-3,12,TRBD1,ASSLQGSTDTQY